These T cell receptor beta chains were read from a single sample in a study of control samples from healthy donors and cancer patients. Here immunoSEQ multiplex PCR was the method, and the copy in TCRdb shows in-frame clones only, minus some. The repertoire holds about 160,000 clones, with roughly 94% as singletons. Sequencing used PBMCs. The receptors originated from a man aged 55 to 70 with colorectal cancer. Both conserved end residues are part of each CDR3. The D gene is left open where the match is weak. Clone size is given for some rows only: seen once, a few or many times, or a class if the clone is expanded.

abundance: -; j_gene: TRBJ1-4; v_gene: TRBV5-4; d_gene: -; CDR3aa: CASSLGPKPPSEKLFF; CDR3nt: TGTGCCAGCAGCTTGGGACCCAAGCCACCTAGTGAAAAACTGTTTTTT
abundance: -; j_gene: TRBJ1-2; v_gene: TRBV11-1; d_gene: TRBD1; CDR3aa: CASSFDRARDYGYTF; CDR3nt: TGTGCCAGCAGCTTCGACAGGGCCCGGGATTATGGCTACACCTTC
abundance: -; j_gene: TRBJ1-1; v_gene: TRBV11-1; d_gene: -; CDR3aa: CASSSETRLEAFF; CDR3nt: TGTGCCAGCAGCTCCGAGACGAGGCTGGAAGCTTTCTTT
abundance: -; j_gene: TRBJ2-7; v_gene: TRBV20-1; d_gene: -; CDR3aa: CSARDLGEQYF; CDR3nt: TGCAGTGCTAGGGACTTAGGGGAGCAGTACTTC
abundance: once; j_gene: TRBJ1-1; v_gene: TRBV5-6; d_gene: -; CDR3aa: CASSWRGVAQNTEAFF; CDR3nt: TGTGCCAGCAGCTGGCGTGGGGTGGCCCAAAACACTGAAGCTTTCTTT
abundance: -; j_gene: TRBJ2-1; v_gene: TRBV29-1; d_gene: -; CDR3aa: CSAGRTSNEQFF; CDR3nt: TGCAGCGCTGGCAGGACAAGCAATGAGCAGTTCTTC
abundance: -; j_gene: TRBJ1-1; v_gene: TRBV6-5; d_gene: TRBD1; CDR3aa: CASSSLQGGNTEAFF; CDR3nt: TGTGCCAGCAGTAGCCTACAGGGGGGGAACACTGAAGCTTTCTTT
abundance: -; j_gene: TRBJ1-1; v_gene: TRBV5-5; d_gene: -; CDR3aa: CASSLRTEEAFF; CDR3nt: TGTGCCAGCAGCCTGAGAACCGAAGAAGCTTTCTTT
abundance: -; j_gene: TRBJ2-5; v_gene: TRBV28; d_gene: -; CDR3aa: CASTQGGRQETQYF; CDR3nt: TGTGCCAGCACCCAAGGGGGTCGGCAAGAGACCCAGTACTTC
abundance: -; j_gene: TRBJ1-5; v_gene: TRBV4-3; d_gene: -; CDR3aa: CASSQDWAGDQPQHF; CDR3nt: TGCGCCAGCAGCCAAGATTGGGCAGGGGATCAGCCCCAGCATTTT
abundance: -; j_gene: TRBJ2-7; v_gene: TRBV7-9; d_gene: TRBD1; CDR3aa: CASSERDRGTEQYF; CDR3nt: TGTGCCAGCAGCGAACGGGACAGGGGTACAGAGCAGTACTTC
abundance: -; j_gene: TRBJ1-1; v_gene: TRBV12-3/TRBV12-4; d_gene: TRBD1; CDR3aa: CASSRQGAEAFF; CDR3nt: TGTGCCAGCAGCAGACAGGGGGCTGAAGCTTTCTTT
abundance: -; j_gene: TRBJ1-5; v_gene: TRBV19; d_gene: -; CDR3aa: CASSLRDVDQPQHF; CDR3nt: TGTGCCAGTAGTCTCCGGGACGTTGATCAGCCCCAGCATTTT
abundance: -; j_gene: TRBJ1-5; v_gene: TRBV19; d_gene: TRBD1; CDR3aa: CASTPTPGTGGGQPQHF; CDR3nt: TGTGCCAGTACCCCGACCCCCGGGACAGGGGGCGGTCAGCCCCAGCATTTT
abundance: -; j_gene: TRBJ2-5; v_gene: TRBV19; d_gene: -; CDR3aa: CASSGTEETQYF; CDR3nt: TGTGCCAGCTCTGGCACAGAAGAGACCCAGTACTTC
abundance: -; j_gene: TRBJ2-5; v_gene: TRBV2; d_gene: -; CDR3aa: CASSEGETQYF; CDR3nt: TGTGCCAGCTCCGAGGGGGAGACCCAGTACTTC
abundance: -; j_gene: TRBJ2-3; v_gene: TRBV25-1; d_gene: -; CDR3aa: CASSLGGTDTQYF; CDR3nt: TGTGCCAGCAGTCTGGGTGGAACAGATACGCAGTATTTT
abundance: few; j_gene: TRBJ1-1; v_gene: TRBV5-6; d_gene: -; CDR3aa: CASTLASGRTEAFF; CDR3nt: TGTGCCAGCACCCTCGCCTCAGGGCGGACTGAAGCTTTCTTT
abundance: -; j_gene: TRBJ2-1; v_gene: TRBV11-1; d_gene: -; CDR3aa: CASSSRTASSYNEQFF; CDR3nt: TGTGCCAGCAGTAGTAGGACAGCCAGCTCCTACAATGAGCAGTTCTTC
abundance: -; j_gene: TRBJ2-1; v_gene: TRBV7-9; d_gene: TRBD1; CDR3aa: CASRSNRGSSYNEQFF; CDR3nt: TGTGCCAGCAGATCTAACAGGGGGAGCTCCTACAATGAGCAGTTCTTC
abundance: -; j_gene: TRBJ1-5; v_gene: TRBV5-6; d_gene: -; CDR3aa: CASSLARGYSNQPQHF; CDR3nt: TGTGCCAGCAGCTTGGCACGGGGCTATAGCAATCAGCCCCAGCATTTT
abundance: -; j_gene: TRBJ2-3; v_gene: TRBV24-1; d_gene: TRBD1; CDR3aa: CATNGQGTDTQYF; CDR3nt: TGTGCCACCAATGGACAGGGGACAGATACGCAGTATTTT
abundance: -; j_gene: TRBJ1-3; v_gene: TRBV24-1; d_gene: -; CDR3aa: CATSDGAGNTIYF; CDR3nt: TGTGCCACCAGTGACGGAGCTGGAAACACCATATATTTT
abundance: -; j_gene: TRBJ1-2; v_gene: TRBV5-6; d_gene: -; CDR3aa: CASSRTDYGYTF; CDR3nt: TGTGCCAGCAGCCGGACAGACTATGGCTACACCTTC
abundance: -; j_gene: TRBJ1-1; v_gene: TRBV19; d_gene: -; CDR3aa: CASSIQAGLFTEAFF; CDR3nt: TGTGCCAGTAGTATTCAGGCAGGGCTGTTCACTGAAGCTTTCTTT
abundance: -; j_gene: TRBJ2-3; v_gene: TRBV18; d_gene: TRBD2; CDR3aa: CASSPPAGGPGDTQYF; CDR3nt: TGTGCCAGCTCACCACCGGCGGGGGGACCGGGCGATACGCAGTATTTT
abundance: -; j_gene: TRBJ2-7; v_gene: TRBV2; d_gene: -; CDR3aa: CASSGRDRAEQYF; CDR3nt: TGTGCCAGCAGTGGACGGGACCGGGCCGAGCAGTACTTC
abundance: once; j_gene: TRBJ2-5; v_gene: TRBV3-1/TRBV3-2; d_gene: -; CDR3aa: CASSQVRETQYF; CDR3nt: TGTGCCAGCAGCCAAGTTCGGGAGACCCAGTACTTC
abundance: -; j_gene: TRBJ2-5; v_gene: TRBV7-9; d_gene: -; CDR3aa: CASSIKETQYF; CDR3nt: TGTGCCAGCAGTATCAAAGAGACCCAGTACTTC
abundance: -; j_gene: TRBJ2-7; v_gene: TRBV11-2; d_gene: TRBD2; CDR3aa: CASSNLAGGSYEQYF; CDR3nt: TGTGCCAGCAGTAATCTAGCGGGGGGCTCCTACGAGCAGTACTTC
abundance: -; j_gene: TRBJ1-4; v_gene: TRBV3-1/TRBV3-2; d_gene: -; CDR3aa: CASSQVEEKLFF; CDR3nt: TGTGCCAGCAGCCAAGTTGAGGAAAAACTGTTTTTT
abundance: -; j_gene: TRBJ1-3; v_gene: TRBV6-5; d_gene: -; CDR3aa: CASSLDSSGNTIYF; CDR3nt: TGTGCCAGCAGTCTGGACAGCTCTGGAAACACCATATATTTT
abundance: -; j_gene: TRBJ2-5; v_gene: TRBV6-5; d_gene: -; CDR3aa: CASSYSERETQYF; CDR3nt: TGTGCCAGCAGTTACTCGGAGAGGGAGACCCAGTACTTC
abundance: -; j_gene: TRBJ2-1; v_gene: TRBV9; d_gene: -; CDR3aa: CASSPQGSSYNEQFF; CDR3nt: TGTGCCAGCAGCCCCCAAGGTTCCTCCTACAATGAGCAGTTCTTC
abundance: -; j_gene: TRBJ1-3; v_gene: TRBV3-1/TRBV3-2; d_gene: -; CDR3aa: CASSQTGSGNTIYF; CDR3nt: TGTGCCAGCAGCCAAACAGGGAGTGGAAACACCATATATTTT